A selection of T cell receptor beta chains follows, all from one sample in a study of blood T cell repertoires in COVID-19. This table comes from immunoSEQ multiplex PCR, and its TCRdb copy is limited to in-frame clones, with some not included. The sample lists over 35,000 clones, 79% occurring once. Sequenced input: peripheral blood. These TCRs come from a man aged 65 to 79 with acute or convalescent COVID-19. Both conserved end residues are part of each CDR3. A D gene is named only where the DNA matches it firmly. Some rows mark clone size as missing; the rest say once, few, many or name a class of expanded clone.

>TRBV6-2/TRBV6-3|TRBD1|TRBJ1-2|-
CASSYQQGTGGYTF
TGTGCCAGCAGTTATCAACAGGGGACAGGTGGCTACACCTTC
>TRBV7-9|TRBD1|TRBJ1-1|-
CANDRQGNTEAFF
TGTGCCAACGATCGACAGGGGAACACTGAAGCTTTCTTT
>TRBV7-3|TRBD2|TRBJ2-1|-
CASSRGLVGNEQFF
TGTGCCAGCAGTAGGGGACTAGTGGGCAATGAGCAGTTCTTC
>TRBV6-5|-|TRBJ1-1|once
CASTPNRGSGTEAFF
TGTGCCAGCACACCGAACCGGGGTTCGGGCACTGAAGCTTTCTTT
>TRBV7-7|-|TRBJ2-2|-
CASSLEGTGELFF
TGTGCTAGCAGCTTAGAGGGGACCGGGGAGCTGTTTTTT
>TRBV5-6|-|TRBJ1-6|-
CASSLYAREGSPLHF
TGTGCCAGCAGCTTGTACGCCAGGGAAGGTTCACCCCTCCACTTT
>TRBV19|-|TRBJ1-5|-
CASLQPFLNQPQHF
TGTGCCAGTCTACAGCCGTTCCTCAATCAGCCCCAGCATTTT
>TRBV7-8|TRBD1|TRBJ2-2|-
CASSQTGGITGELFF
TGTGCCAGCAGCCAAACAGGGGGGATCACCGGGGAGCTGTTTTTT
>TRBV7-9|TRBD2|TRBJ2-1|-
CASSPSWREVHNEQFF
TGTGCCAGCAGCCCAAGCTGGCGGGAGGTCCACAATGAGCAGTTCTTC
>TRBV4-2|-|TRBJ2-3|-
CASSQDSSTDTQYF
TGTGCCAGCAGCCAAGATTCTAGCACAGATACGCAGTATTTT
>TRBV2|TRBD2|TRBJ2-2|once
CASSEALAGGLGELFF
TGTGCCAGCAGTGAGGCCCTAGCGGGAGGGTTGGGGGAGCTGTTTTTT
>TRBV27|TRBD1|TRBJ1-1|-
CASNPQQGARYTEAFF
TGTGCCAGCAATCCCCAACAGGGGGCGCGATATACTGAAGCTTTCTTT
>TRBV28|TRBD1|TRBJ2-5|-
CASSLTPGQGLQETQYF
TGTGCCAGCAGTTTAACGCCGGGACAGGGTCTCCAAGAGACCCAGTACTTC
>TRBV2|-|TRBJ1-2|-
CASSPLRGGRYGYTF
TGTGCCAGCAGTCCTCTGAGGGGGGGCAGGTATGGCTACACCTTC
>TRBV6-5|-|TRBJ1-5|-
CASIGYSNQPQHF
TGTGCCAGCATCGGTTATAGCAATCAGCCCCAGCATTTT
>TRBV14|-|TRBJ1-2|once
CASSQSTGPYYGYTF
TGTGCCAGCAGCCAAAGTACAGGGCCCTACTATGGCTACACCTTC
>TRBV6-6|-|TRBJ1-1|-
CASGVRNTEAFF
TGTGCCAGTGGAGTGAGAAACACTGAAGCTTTCTTT
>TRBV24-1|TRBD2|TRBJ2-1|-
CATSDFSGGSGDEQFF
TGTGCCACCAGTGATTTTTCGGGAGGTTCAGGCGATGAGCAGTTCTTC
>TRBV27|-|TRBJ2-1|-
CASSREGVSKEQFF
TGTGCCAGCAGTCGAGAAGGGGTATCTAAGGAGCAGTTCTTC
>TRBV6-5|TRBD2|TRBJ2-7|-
CASRGGLADYEQYF
TGTGCCAGCAGGGGGGGACTAGCGGACTACGAGCAGTACTTC
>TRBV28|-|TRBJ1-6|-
CASSSDSNSPLHF
TGTGCCAGCAGTTCGGACTCAAATTCACCCCTCCACTTT
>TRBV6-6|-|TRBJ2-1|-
CASSPGGTYNEQFF
TGTGCCAGCAGTCCAGGGGGGACCTACAATGAGCAGTTCTTC
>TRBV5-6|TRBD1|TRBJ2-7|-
CASSHRGGSLSEQYF
TGTGCCAGCAGCCACAGGGGCGGCAGTTTGTCCGAGCAGTACTTC